A selection of T cell receptor beta chains follows, all from one sample in a study of cytomegalovirus exposure and HLA in healthy donors. Some clones are missing from TCRdb's copy, which holds only in-frame ones; the method was immunoSEQ multiplex PCR. The sample consists of some 170,000 clones, approximately 70% of them appearing once. Sequenced: PBMCs. All receptors come from a man aged 18 to 30 in good health and CMV-seropositive. Each CDR3 is given with its conserved first and last residue. D genes are given only for firm matches. Not every row has a clone size; where given, it reads once, few, many or a size class.

clone size	V gene	J gene	D gene	CDR3 protein	CDR3 DNA
NA	TRBV30	TRBJ2-5	NA	CASKASSVETQYF	TGTGCCTCAAAGGCTAGCTCGGTAGAGACCCAGTACTTC
NA	TRBV28	TRBJ2-3	NA	CASSLSRGPTSTDTQYF	TGTGCCAGCAGTTTATCCAGGGGCCCTACTAGCACAGATACGCAGTATTTT
once	TRBV25-1	TRBJ2-3	NA	CASSAPNGTDTQYF	TGTGCCAGCAGTGCCCCCAATGGCACAGATACGCAGTATTTT
NA	TRBV4-1	TRBJ1-2	NA	CASSPQVRGGGYGYTF	TGCGCCAGCAGCCCTCAAGTTAGGGGAGGGGGCTATGGCTACACCTTC
NA	TRBV11-2	TRBJ1-2	NA	CASSAAHGSWTGYTF	TGTGCCAGCAGCGCAGCACATGGGAGTTGGACCGGCTACACCTTC
few	TRBV7-2	TRBJ1-1	NA	CAISNTEAFF	TGTGCCATCTCGAACACTGAAGCTTTCTTT
NA	TRBV6-5	TRBJ1-1	TRBD1	CASSYSWDSSDTEAFF	TGTGCCAGCAGTTACTCGTGGGACAGCAGTGACACTGAAGCTTTCTTT
NA	TRBV14	TRBJ2-1	TRBD1	CASSRRQGAEQFF	TGTGCCAGCAGCCGACGACAGGGGGCTGAGCAGTTCTTC
few	TRBV7-8	TRBJ2-1	TRBD2	CASSPTLAGVEQFF	TGTGCCAGCAGCCCAACGTTAGCGGGAGTTGAGCAGTTCTTC
NA	TRBV30	TRBJ1-1	NA	CAWSVSMNTEAFF	TGTGCCTGGAGCGTCAGTATGAACACTGAAGCTTTCTTT
NA	TRBV9	TRBJ2-3	TRBD2	CASSVGASGADTQYF	TGTGCCAGCAGCGTAGGTGCTAGCGGTGCAGATACGCAGTATTTT
NA	TRBV9	TRBJ2-5	TRBD1	CASSVRAGGAETQYF	TGTGCCAGCAGCGTAAGGGCAGGGGGCGCAGAGACCCAGTACTTC
NA	TRBV6-1	TRBJ2-1	NA	CASSGLVGGGMNEQFF	TGTGCCAGCAGTGGACTCGTGGGGGGGGGCATGAATGAGCAGTTCTTC
NA	TRBV27	TRBJ2-1	TRBD2	CASRLETSGRAHEQFF	TGTGCCAGCAGACTAGAGACTAGCGGGAGGGCCCATGAGCAGTTCTTC
NA	TRBV5-1	TRBJ1-2	TRBD1	CASSARIQGAGGYTF	TGCGCCAGCAGCGCAAGGATCCAGGGGGCGGGTGGCTACACCTTC
NA	TRBV27	TRBJ1-2	TRBD1	CASSLSLGTATGYTF	TGTGCCAGCAGTTTATCCCTCGGGACAGCTACTGGCTACACCTTC
NA	TRBV19	TRBJ2-2	NA	CASSIGRKGAGELFF	TGTGCCAGTAGTATTGGGAGAAAGGGCGCCGGGGAGCTGTTTTTT
NA	TRBV19	TRBJ1-1	NA	CASSIEGGNTEAFF	TGTGCCAGTAGTATAGAGGGAGGAAACACTGAAGCTTTCTTT
NA	TRBV5-6	TRBJ1-2	NA	CASSDGNYGYTF	TGTGCCAGCAGCGACGGGAACTATGGCTACACCTTC
NA	TRBV29-1	TRBJ2-1	NA	CSVTPGGNEQFF	TGCAGCGTAACCCCCGGTGGCAATGAGCAGTTCTTC
NA	TRBV9	TRBJ2-1	NA	CASSAPGALRSYNEQFF	TGTGCCAGCAGCGCACCGGGAGCCCTACGCTCCTACAATGAGCAGTTCTTC
NA	TRBV6-6	TRBJ1-1	NA	CASSTIQGTEAFF	TGTGCCAGCAGTACGATCCAGGGAACTGAAGCTTTCTTT
few	TRBV16	TRBJ1-1	NA	CASSQSGAGEAFF	TGTGCCAGCAGCCAATCCGGTGCAGGCGAAGCTTTCTTT
NA	TRBV5-4	TRBJ2-3	TRBD2	CASSQGLAGGTDTQYF	TGTGCCAGCAGCCAGGGACTAGCGGGAGGTACAGATACGCAGTATTTT